This T cell receptor (beta chain) was captured by sequencing in a study of CD8+ T cells in alopecia areata. Worth noting for this clone: Its antigen is unknown. This sample includes further DNA sequences coding for the same CDR3.

Findings and caveats of the study: For lesional scalp, especially alopecia totalis/universalis, clonality was higher than in normal scalp.

Deletions cut 2 bases from V and 2 bases from J, with 6 bases between. CDR1 and CDR2 from the germline V gene are GTSNPN and SVGIG (reference sequence). This CDR3 comprises 12 residues. The investigators collected lesional scalp punch biopsies and peripheral blood from alopecia areata patients. The sorting of PBMCs gave CD4+ and CD8+ T cells. Sequencing templates came from extracted RNA that was reverse transcribed into cDNA. Assay: immunoSEQ multiplex PCR; the TCRdb copy retains only in-frame clones and omits some. The sample lists 200,000 to 250,000 clones, more than 45% occurring once. This chain links TRBV30 with TRBJ1-2; D remains ambiguous. This sample comprised CD4+ T cells sorted from blood, obtained at week 0. The sequence derives from a human donor with alopecia areata. The CDR3 nucleotides read TGTGCCTGGAGTCGGGAGAACTATGGCTACACCTTC. Its translation is CAWSRENYGYTF. Looking up the rest from reference TRBV30 and TRBJ1-2 gives the full variable domain: SQTIHQWPATLVQPVGSPLSLECTVEGTSNPNLYWYRQAAGRGLQLLFYSVGIGQISSEVPQNLSASRPQDRQFILSSKKLLLSDSGFYLCAWSRENYGYTFGSGTRLTVV.